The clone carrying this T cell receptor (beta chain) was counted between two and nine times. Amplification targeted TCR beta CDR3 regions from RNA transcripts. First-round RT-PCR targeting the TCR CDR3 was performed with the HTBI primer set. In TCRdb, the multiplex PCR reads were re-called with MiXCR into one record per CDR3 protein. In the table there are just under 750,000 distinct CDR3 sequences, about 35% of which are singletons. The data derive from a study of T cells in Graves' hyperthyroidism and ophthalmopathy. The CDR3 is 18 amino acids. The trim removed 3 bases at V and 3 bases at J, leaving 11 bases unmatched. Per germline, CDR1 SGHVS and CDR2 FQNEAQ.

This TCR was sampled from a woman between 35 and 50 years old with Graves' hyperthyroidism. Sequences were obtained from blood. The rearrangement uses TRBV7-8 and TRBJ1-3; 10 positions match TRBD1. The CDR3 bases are TGTGCCAGCAGCTTCTTGGGACAGGGGATTTCGCATGGAAACACCATATATTTT. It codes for CASSFLGQGISHGNTIYF.